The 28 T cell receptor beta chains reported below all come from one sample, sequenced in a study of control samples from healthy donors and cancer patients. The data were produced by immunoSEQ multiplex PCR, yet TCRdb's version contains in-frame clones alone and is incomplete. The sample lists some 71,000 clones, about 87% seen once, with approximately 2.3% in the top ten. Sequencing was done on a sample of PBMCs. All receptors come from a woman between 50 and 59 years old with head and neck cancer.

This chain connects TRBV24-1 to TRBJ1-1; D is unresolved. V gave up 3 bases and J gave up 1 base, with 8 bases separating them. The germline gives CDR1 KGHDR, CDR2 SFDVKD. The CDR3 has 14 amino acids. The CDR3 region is CATSDGRANTEAFF. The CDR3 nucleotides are TGTGCCACCAGTGATGGGCGGGCGAACACTGAAGCTTTCTTT.

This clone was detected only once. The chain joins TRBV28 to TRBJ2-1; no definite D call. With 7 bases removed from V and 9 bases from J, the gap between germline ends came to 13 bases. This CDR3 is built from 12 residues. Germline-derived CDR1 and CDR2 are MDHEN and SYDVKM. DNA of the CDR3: TGTGCCAGCACCAATCTCCCCAGTGAGCAGTTCTTC. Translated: CASTNLPSEQFF.

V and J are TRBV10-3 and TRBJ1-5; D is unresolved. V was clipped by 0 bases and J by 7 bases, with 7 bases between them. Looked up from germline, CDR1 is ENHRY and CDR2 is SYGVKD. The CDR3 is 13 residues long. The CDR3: CAISESTGQPQHF. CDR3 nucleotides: TGTGCCATCAGTGAGTCGACCGGCCAGCCCCAGCATTTT.

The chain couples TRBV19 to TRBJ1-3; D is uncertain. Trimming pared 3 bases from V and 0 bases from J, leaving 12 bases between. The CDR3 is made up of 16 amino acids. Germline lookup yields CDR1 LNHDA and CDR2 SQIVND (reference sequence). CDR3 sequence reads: CASSMVGSLSGNTIYF. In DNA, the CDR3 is TGTGCCAGTAGTATGGTCGGCAGTCTCTCTGGAAACACCATATATTTT.

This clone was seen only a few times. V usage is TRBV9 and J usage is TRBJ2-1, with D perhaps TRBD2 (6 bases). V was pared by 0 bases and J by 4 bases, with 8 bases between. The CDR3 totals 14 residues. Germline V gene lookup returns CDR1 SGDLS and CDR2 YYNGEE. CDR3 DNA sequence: TGTGCCAGCAGCGTAGGACTAGGGTACAATGAGCAGTTCTTC. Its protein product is CASSVGLGYNEQFF. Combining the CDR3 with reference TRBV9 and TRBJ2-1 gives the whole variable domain DSGVTQTPKHLITATGQRVTLRCSPRSGDLSVYWYQQSLDQGLQFLIQYYNGEERAKGNILERFSAQQFPDLHSELNLSSLELGDSALYFCASSVGLGYNEQFFGPGTRLTVL.

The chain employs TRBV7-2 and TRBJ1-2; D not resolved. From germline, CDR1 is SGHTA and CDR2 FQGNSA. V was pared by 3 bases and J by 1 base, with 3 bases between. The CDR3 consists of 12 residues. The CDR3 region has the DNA TGTGCCAGCAGCTTGGATAACTATGGCTACACCTTC. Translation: CASSLDNYGYTF.

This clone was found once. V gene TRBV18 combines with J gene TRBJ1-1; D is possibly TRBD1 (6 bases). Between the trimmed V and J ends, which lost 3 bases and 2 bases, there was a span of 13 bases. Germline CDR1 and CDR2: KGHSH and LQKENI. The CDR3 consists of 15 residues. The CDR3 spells CASSPSKQGNTEAFF. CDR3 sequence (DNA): TGTGCCAGCTCACCTTCTAAACAGGGAAACACTGAAGCTTTCTTT.

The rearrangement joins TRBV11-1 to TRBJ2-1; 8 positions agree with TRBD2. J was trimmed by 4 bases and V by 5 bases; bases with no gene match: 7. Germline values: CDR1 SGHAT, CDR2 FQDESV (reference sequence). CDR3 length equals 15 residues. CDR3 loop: CASSPRGGIYNEQFF. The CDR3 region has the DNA TGTGCCAGCAGCCCCCGGGGGGGGATTTACAATGAGCAGTTCTTC. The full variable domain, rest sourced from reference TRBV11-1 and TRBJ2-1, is EAEVAQSPRYKITEKSQAVAFWCDPISGHATLYWYRQILGQGPELLVQFQDESVVDDSQLPKDRFSAERLKGVDSTLKIQPAELGDSAMYLCASSPRGGIYNEQFFGPGTRLTVL.

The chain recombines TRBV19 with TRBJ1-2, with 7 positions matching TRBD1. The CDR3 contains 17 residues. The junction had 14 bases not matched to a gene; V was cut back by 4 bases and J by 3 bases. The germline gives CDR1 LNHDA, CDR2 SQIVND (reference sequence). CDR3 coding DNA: TGTGCCAGTAGTAAGGGGACAGCGAGGAATGGGGACTATGGCTACACCTTC. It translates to CASSKGTARNGDYGYTF.

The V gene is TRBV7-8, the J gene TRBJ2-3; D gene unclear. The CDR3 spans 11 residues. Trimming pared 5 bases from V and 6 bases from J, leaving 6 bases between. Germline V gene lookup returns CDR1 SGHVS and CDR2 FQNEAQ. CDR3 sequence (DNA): TGTGCCAGCAGCCGTGAGGATACGCAGTATTTT. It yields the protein CASSREDTQYF.

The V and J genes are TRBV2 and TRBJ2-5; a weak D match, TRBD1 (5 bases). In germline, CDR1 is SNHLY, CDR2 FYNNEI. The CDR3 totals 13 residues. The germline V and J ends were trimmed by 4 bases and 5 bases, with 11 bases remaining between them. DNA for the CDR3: TGTGCCAGCAGTGTAAGGGGTTTGGAGACCCAGTACTTC. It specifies CASSVRGLETQYF.

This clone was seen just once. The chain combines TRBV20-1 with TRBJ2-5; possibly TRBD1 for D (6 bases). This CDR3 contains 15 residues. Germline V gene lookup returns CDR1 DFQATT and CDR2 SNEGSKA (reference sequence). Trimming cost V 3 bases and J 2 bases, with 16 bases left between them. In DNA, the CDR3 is TGCAGTGCTAGTGAAATACAGGGCCGTCAAGAGACCCAGTACTTC. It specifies CSASEIQGRQETQYF.

The CDR3 region is CSVAHGGRPGYTF. As DNA, the CDR3 is TGCAGCGTTGCACATGGGGGGCGCCCTGGCTACACCTTC. This rearrangement joins TRBV29-1 to TRBJ1-2; D possibly corresponds to TRBD1 (6 bases). V was cut by 4 bases and J by 7 bases, with 16 bases left in between. CDR3 size: 13 residues. Germline V gene lookup returns CDR1 SQVTM and CDR2 ANQGSEA.

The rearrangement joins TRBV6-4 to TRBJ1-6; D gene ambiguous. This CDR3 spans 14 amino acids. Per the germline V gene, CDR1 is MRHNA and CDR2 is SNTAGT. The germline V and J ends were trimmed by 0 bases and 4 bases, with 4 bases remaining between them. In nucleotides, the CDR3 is TGTGCCAGCAGTGACTCCATTTATAATTCACCCCTCCACTTT. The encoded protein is CASSDSIYNSPLHF.

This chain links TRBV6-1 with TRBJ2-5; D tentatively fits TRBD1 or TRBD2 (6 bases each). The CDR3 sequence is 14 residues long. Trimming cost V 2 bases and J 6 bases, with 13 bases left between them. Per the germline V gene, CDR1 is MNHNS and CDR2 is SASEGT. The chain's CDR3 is CASSEHWGAKTQYF. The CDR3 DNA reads TGTGCCAGCAGTGAACACTGGGGGGCTAAGACCCAGTACTTC.

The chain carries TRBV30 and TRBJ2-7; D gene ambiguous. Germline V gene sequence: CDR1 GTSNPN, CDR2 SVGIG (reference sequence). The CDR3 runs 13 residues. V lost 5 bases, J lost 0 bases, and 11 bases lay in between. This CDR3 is CAWGQTSSYEQYF. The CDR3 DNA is TGTGCCTGGGGGCAGACCAGCTCCTACGAGCAGTACTTC.

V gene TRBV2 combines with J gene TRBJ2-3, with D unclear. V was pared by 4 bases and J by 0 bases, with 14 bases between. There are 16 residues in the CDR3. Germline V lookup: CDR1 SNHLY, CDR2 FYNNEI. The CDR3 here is CASSGARTRSTDTQYF. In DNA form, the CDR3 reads TGTGCCAGCAGTGGGGCCCGAACGCGCAGCACAGATACGCAGTATTTT.

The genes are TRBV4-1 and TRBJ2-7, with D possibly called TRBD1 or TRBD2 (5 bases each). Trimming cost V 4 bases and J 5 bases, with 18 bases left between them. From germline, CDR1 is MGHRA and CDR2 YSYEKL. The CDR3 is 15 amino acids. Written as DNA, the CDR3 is TGCGCCAGCAGCCCAGGGCTAGCCGCGTCGCACGAGCAGTACTTC. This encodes CASSPGLAASHEQYF.

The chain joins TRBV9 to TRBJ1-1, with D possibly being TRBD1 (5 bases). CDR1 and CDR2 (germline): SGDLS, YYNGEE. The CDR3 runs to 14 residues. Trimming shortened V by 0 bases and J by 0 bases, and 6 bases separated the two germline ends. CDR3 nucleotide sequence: TGTGCCAGCAGCGTAGAGGGGCTGAACACTGAAGCTTTCTTT. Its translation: CASSVEGLNTEAFF.

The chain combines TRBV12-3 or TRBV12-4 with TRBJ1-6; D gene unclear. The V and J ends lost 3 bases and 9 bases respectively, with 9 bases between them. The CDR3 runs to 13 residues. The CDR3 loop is CASSFRGPSPLHF. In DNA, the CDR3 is TGTGCCAGCAGTTTTCGAGGCCCTTCACCCCTCCACTTT.

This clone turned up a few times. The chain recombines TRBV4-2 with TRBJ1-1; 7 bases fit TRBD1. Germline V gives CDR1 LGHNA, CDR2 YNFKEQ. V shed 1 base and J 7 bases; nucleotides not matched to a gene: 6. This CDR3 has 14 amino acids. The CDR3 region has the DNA TGTGCCAGCAGCCAAGCAGGGGGACGCGATGAAGCTTTCTTT. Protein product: CASSQAGGRDEAFF.

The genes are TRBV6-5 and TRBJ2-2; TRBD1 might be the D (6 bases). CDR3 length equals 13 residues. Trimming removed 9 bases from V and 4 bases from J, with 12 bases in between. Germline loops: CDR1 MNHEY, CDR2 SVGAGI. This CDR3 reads CASKQGITGELFF. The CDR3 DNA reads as TGTGCCAGTAAGCAGGGGATCACCGGGGAGCTGTTTTTT.

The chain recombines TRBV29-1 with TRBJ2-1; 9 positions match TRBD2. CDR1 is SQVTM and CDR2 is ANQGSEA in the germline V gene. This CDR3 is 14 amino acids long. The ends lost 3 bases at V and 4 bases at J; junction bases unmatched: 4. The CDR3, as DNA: TGCAGCGTTGACTTAGCGGGGGTATACAATGAGCAGTTCTTC. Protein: CSVDLAGVYNEQFF.

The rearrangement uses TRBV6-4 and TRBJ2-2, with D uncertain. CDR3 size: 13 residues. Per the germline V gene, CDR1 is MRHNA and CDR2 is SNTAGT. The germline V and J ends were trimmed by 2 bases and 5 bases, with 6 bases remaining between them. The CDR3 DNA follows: TGTGCCAGCAGTGACGACGAGACCGGGGAGCTGTTTTTT. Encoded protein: CASSDDETGELFF.

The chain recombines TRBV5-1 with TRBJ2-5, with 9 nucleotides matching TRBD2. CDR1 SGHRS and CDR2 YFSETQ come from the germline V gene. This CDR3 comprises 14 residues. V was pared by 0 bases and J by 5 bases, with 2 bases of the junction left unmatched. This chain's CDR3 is CASSLVSGGETQYF. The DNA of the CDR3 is TGCGCCAGCAGCTTGGTTAGCGGGGGCGAGACCCAGTACTTC.

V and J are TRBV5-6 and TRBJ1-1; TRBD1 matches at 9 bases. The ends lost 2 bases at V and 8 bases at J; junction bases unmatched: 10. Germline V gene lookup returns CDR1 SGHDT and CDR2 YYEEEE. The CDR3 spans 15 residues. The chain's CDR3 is CASSFKQGAYGEAFF. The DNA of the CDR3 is TGTGCCAGCAGCTTCAAACAGGGGGCATATGGCGAAGCTTTCTTT.

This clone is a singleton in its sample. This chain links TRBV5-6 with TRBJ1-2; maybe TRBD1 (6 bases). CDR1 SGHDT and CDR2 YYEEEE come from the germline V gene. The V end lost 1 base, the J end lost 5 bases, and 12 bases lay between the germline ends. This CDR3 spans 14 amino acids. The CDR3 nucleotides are TGTGCCAGCAGCTTGCCCCGCAGGGGTTATGGCTACACCTTC. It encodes CASSLPRRGYGYTF.

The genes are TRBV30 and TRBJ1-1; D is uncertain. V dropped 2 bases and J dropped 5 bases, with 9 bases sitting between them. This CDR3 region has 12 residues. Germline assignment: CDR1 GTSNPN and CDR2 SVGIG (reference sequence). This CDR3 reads CAWSPVPTEAFF. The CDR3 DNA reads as TGTGCCTGGAGTCCCGTCCCGACTGAAGCTTTCTTT. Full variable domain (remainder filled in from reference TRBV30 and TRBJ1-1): SQTIHQWPATLVQPVGSPLSLECTVEGTSNPNLYWYRQAAGRGLQLLFYSVGIGQISSEVPQNLSASRPQDRQFILSSKKLLLSDSGFYLCAWSPVPTEAFFGQGTRLTVV.